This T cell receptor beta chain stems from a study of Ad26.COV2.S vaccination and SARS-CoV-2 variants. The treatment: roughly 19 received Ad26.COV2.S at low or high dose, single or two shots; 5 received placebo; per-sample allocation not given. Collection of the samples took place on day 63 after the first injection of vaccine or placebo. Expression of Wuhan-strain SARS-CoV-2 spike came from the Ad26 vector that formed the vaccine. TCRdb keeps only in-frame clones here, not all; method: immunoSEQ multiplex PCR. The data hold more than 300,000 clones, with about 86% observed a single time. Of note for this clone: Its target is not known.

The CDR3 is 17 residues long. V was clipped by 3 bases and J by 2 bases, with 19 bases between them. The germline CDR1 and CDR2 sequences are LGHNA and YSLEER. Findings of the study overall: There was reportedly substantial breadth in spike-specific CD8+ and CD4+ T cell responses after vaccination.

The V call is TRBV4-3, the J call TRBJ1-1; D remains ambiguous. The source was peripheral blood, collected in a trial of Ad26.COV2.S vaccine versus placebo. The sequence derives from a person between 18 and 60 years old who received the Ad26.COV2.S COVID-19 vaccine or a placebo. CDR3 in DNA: TGCGCCAGCAGCCAGGTAGTCCTCGGTGGACGTAACACTGAAGCTTTCTTT. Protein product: CASSQVVLGGRNTEAFF.